This TCR beta chain was found in a study of molecular identifiers for immune sequencing clone quantification. The CDR3 has 12 residues. The ends were cut back, 0 bases at V and 8 bases at J, with 6 bases in the middle. Germline CDR1 reads SGDLS; CDR2 reads YYNGEE. Whole-study findings and limits: For highly expanded clones, sizes could be underestimated when identical TCR molecules share a barcode.

This clonotype was recorded many times. Its antigen is not known. Using its own MiXCR run on the PCR reads, TCRdb lists one record per CDR3 protein. This table holds about 320,000 distinct CDR3 sequences, about 22% found once. Source material: naive CD8+ T cells from blood, with Jurkat cell RNA spiked in. Subset indicated: FACS-sorted CD8+CD4-CCR7+CD45RA+ naive T cells. The TCR comes from a human donor in good health. Some libraries in this study had Jurkat cell RNA spiked in. The chain employs TRBV9 and TRBJ2-1, with a possible D match to TRBD1 (5 bases). The CDR3 protein is CASSVGGYEQFF. The CDR3 DNA sequence: TGTGCCAGCAGCGTAGGGGGCTATGAGCAGTTCTTC.